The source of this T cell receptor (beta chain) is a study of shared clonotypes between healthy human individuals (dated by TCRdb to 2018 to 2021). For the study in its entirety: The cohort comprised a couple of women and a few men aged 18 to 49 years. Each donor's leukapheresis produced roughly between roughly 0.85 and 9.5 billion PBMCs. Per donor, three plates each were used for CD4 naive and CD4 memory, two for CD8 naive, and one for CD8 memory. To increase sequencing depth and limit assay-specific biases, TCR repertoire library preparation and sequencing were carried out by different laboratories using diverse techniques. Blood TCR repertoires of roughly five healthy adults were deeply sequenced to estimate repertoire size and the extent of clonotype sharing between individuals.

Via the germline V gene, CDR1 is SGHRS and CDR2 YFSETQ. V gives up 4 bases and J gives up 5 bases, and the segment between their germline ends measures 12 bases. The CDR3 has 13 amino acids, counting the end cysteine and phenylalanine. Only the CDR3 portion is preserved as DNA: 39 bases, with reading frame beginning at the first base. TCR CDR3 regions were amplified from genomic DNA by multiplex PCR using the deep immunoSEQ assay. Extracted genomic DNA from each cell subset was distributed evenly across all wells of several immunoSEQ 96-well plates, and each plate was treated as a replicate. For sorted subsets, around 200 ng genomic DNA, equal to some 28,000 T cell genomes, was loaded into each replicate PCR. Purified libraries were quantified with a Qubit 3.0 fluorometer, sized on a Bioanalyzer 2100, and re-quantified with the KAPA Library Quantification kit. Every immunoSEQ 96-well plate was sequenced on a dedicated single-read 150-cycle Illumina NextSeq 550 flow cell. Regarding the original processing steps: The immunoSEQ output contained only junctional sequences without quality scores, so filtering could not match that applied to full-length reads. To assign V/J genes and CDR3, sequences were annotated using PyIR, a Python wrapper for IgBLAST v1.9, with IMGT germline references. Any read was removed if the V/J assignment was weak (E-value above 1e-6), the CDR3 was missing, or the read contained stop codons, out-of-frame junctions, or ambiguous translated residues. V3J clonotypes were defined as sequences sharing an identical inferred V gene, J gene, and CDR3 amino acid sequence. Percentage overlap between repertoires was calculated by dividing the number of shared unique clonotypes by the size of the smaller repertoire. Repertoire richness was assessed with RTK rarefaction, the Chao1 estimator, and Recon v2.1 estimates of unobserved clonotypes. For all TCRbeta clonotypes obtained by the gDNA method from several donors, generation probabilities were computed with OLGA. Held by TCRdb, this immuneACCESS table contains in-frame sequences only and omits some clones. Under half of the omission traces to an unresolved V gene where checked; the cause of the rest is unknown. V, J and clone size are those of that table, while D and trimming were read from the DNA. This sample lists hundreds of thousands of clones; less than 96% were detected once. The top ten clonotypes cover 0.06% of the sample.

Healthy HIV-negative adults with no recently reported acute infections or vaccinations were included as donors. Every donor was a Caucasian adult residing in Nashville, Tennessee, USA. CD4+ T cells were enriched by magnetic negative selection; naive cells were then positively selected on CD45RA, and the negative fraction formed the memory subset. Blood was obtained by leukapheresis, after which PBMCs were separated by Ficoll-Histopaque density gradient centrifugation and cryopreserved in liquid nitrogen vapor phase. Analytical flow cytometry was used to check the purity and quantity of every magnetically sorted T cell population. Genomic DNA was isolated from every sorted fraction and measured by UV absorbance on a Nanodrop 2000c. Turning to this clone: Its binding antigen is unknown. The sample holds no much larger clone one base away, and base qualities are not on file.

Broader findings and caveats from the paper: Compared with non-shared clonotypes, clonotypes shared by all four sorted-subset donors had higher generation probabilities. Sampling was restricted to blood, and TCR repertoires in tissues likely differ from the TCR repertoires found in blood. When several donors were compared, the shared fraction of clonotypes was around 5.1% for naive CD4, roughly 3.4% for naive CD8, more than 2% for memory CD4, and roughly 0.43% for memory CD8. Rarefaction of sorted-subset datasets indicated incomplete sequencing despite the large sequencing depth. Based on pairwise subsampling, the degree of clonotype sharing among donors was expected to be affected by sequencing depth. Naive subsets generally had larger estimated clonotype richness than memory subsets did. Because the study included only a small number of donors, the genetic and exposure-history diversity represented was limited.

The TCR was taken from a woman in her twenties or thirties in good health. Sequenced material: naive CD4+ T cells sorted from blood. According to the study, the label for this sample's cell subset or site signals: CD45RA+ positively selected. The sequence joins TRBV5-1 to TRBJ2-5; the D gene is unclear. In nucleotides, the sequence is TGCGCCAGCAGCGGCCAGGCGTGGGAGACCCAGTACTTC. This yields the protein CASSGQAWETQYF.